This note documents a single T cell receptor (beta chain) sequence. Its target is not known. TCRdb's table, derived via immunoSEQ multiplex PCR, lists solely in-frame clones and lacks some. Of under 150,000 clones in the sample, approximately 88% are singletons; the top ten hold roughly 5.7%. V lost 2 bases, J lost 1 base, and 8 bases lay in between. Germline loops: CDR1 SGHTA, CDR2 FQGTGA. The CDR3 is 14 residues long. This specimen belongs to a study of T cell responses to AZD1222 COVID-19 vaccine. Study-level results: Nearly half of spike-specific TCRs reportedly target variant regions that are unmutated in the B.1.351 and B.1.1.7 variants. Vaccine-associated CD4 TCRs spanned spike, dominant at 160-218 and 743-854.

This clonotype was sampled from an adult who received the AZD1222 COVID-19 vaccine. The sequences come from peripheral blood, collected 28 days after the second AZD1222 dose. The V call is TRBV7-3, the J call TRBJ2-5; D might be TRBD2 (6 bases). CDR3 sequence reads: CASSLAGSQETQYF. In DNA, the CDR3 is TGTGCCAGCAGCTTAGCGGGGAGCCAAGAGACCCAGTACTTC.